This T cell receptor beta chain appears in the sequencing data of a study of blood T cell repertoires in COVID-19. Background on the study: COVID-19 samples from acute and convalescent phases originated in the United States, Italy and Spain. In each case, the material was cDNA or gDNA derived from T cells, B-cell-depleted T cells, or PBMCs.

V lost 4 bases, J lost 4 bases, and 5 bases stayed unmatched. In germline, CDR1 is LNHNV, CDR2 YYDKDF (reference sequence). The CDR3 consists of 15 residues. Clones were sequenced by immunoSEQ multiplex PCR, and TCRdb holds only the in-frame ones, with some missing. The data hold around 200,000 clones, with about 86% observed a single time. Input material: peripheral blood. The V and J genes are TRBV15 and TRBJ2-1; 9 positions agree with TRBD2. The sequence came from a man aged 50 to 60 with active or convalescent COVID-19. CDR3 coding DNA: TGTGCCACCAGCATTGGACTAGCGACATACAATGAGCAGTTCTTC. As protein: CATSIGLATYNEQFF.